This T cell receptor beta chain was obtained from a study of shared clonotypes between healthy human individuals. Profiling relied on immunoSEQ multiplex PCR, and the TCRdb table lists in-frame clones only, not all of them. Counted here are 500,000 to 650,000 clones, around 78% occurring once; the ten biggest clones make up about 12%. Germline V lookup: CDR1 SEHNR, CDR2 FQNEAQ (reference sequence). Trimming took 1 base from V and 1 from J, leaving 10 bases between them. The CDR3 length is 15 residues. The specimen was PBMCs. The receptor comes from a woman aged 40 to 49 in good health. Some clones in this sample may be carry-over from other donors' samples. The chain links TRBV7-9 to TRBJ2-5; D call uncertain. The CDR3 loop reads CASSLGGGFQETQYF. The CDR3 bases are TGTGCCAGCAGCTTAGGCGGTGGCTTCCAAGAGACCCAGTACTTC.